This entry is about one T cell receptor (beta chain). This entry belongs to a study of blood T cell repertoires in COVID-19. Produced via immunoSEQ multiplex PCR; TCRdb's table is partial and in-frame only. The repertoire has some 100,000 clones, more than 65% of them found once; the top ten carry approximately 23%. With 4 bases clipped from V and 2 bases from J, the junction kept 5 bases outside the gene matches. This CDR3 is built from 16 residues. The germline V gene has CDR1 LGHDT and CDR2 YNNKEL (reference sequence). This clonotype was obtained from a man older than 75 with active or convalescent COVID-19. This sequence joins TRBV3-1 (or the pseudogene TRBV3-2) and TRBJ2-3; 11 bases are a match to TRBD2. What was sequenced was peripheral blood. CDR3 DNA sequence: TGTGCCAGCAGCCGACAGACTAGCGGGGTCACAGATACGCAGTATTTT. Translation gives CASSRQTSGVTDTQYF.